This TCR beta chain was identified during a study of T cells after yellow fever vaccination. Turning to the study itself: Libraries from low-cell-number fractions were prepared with the SMART-Seq v4 Ultra Low Input RNA kit.

This CDR3 contains 15 residues. Germline lookup yields CDR1 KGHDR and CDR2 SFDVKD. V dropped 7 bases and J dropped 5 bases, with 18 bases sitting between them. Regarding the study as a whole: Any FACS-sorted repertoire could hold abundant clonotypes that contaminate it from the bulk population. Clonotype sharing between CD4 and CD8 compartments was small. The study found a weaker secondary response that peaked faster, day 5 versus 15.

To note about this clonotype: No antigen is known for it.

TCRdb recomputed calls from the 5' RACE reads with MiXCR, one row per CDR3 protein. Of hundreds of thousands of distinct CDR3 sequences detected, about 17% appear once; the ten largest clones hold roughly a sixth. This chain joins TRBV24-1 and TRBJ2-3; maybe TRBD2 (5 bases). The sequencing here drew on PBMCs, taken before the yellow fever booster vaccination. This TCR came from a man aged 18 to 29 who received the YFV17D yellow fever vaccine. The CDR3 reads CATRDPSSRGDTQYF. The CDR3 coding sequence is TGTGCCACCAGGGACCCATCCTCCCGGGGAGATACGCAGTATTTT.